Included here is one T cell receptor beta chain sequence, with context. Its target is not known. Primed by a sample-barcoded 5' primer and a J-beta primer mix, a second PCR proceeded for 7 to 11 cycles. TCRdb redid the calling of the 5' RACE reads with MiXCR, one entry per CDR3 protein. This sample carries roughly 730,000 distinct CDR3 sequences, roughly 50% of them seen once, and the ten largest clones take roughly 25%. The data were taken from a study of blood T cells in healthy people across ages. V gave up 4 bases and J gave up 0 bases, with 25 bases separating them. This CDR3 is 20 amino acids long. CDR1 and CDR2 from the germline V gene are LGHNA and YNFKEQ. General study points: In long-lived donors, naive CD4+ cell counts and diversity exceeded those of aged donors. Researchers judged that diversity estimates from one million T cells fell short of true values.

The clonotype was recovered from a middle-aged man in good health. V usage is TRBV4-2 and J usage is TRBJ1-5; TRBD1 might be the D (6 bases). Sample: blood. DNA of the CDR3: TGTGCCAGCAGCCCTCGAGTTCGGGGGGGGCGACTTCCTAGCAATCAGCCCCAGCATTTT. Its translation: CASSPRVRGGRLPSNQPQHF.